A single TCR beta chain is shown here with its context. The source of the sample is a study of technical replicates of blood from four donors. The CDR3 length is 14 residues. CDR1 is SNHLY and CDR2 is FYNNEI in the germline V gene. Trimming removed 6 bases from V and 8 bases from J; junction bases left unmatched: 9. Profiled with immunoSEQ multiplex PCR; TCRdb holds only in-frame clones, not every one. Among over 50,000 clones listed, 97% were seen once. V is TRBV2 and J is TRBJ1-2, with 10 nucleotides matching TRBD1. The sequence was obtained from a human donor in good health. The sequenced material came from T cells isolated from PBMCs. The CDR3 protein is CASSGQGVGTGYTF. CDR3 in DNA: TGTGCCAGCAGCGGACAGGGGGTCGGTACAGGCTACACCTTC.